The 23 T cell receptor beta chains in this list originate from one sample, sequenced in a study of cytomegalovirus exposure and HLA in healthy donors (dated by TCRdb to 2016 to 2017). Libraries were made using the immunoSEQ multiplex PCR assay. For the multiplex PCR, a mixture combining 60 forward primers for TCR Vbeta segments and 13 reverse primers for TCR Jbeta segments was used. Drawn from immuneACCESS, this table holds only the in-frame rearrangements with V and J called that TCRdb kept. Clones are partly lost; checked studies trace under half to an unresolved V gene and leave the rest unexplained. The table for this sample lists about 140,000 clones; about 9.2% of them were counted only once. Of the sample, over 6.5% is held by the ten largest clones. Sequencing was carried out using PBMCs. Receptors originate from a woman between 35 and 50 years old in good health and CMV-seropositive.

The table lists this clone with a few counts. This chain links TRBV7-2 with TRBJ2-7; the match to TRBD2 covers 11 bases. The CDR3 covers 15 residues. CDR1 and CDR2 from the germline V gene are SGHTA and FQGNSA. After removal of 1 base from V and 4 bases from J, the junction contained 3 bases not matched to a gene. CDR3 sequence reads: CASSLGLAGGYEQYF. CDR3 bases: TGTGCCAGCAGCTTAGGGCTAGCGGGGGGATACGAGCAGTACTTC. The variable domain in full, completed from reference TRBV7-2 and TRBJ2-7, reads GAGVSQSPSNKVTEKGKDVELRCDPISGHTALYWYRQSLGQGLEFLIYFQGNSAPDKSGLPSDRFSAERTGGSVSTLTIQRTQQEDSAVYLCASSLGLAGGYEQYFGPGTRLTVT.

The gene calls are TRBV13 and TRBJ1-1; TRBD1 matches at 7 bases. The germline V gene encodes CDR1 PRHDT and CDR2 FYEKMQ (reference sequence). Trimming cost V 6 bases and J 4 bases; bases outside gene matches: 11. This CDR3 is built from 15 residues. CDR3 amino acids: CASSFRQGSGTEAFF. The CDR3 coding sequence is TGTGCCAGCAGTTTCCGACAGGGCAGTGGCACTGAAGCTTTCTTT. Drawing the rest from reference TRBV13 and TRBJ1-1, the complete variable domain is AAGVIQSPRHLIKEKRETATLKCYPIPRHDTVYWYQQGPGQDPQFLISFYEKMQSDKGSIPDRFSAQQFSDYHSELNMSSLELGDSALYFCASSFRQGSGTEAFFGQGTRLTVV.

The chain uses TRBV7-9 and TRBJ1-2; D is perhaps TRBD1 (6 bases). Germline assignment: CDR1 SEHNR and CDR2 FQNEAQ (reference sequence). The CDR3 is made up of 16 amino acids. V gave up 5 bases and J gave up 3 bases, with 19 bases separating them. As DNA, the CDR3 is TGTGCCAGCAGCATACTGACAGGCCAACGACACTATGGCTACACCTTC. It specifies CASSILTGQRHYGYTF.

This clone was counted only a few times. J is TRBJ2-1 and V is TRBV7-8, with 7 bases aligning to TRBD2. The germline CDR1 and CDR2 sequences are SGHVS and FQNEAQ. The CDR3 has 12 amino acids. J was trimmed by 10 bases and V by 0 bases; bases with no gene match: 0. CDR3: CASSLAGGEQFF. CDR3 sequence (DNA): TGTGCCAGCAGCTTAGCGGGGGGGGAGCAGTTCTTC. Looking up the rest from reference TRBV7-8 and TRBJ2-1 gives the full variable domain: GAGVSQSPRYKVAKRGQDVALRCDPISGHVSLFWYQQALGQGPEFLTYFQNEAQLDKSGLPSDRFFAERPEGSVSTLKIQRTQQEDSAVYLCASSLAGGEQFFGPGTRLTVL.

The J gene is TRBJ1-3, the V gene TRBV18; D remains ambiguous. This CDR3 comprises 17 residues. V dropped 6 bases and J dropped 1 base, with 19 bases sitting between them. CDR1 is KGHSH and CDR2 is LQKENI in the germline V gene. CDR3 coding DNA: TGTGCCAGCTCTACCACGGAGGGCTTAAGGTCTGGAAACACCATATATTTT. Protein: CASSTTEGLRSGNTIYF.

The table lists this clone with a few counts. This chain connects TRBV27 to TRBJ2-1; TRBD1 matches 9 bases. The V gene's germline CDR1 is MNHEY and CDR2 SMNVEV (reference sequence). The CDR3 contains 12 residues. The CDR3 protein is CATTGGYNEQFF. The CDR3 coding sequence is TGTGCAACGACAGGGGGCTACAATGAGCAGTTCTTC.

There are a few counts of this clone. This chain joins TRBV19 and TRBJ1-4; 10 bases align to TRBD1. CDR3 size: 15 residues. Germline loops: CDR1 LNHDA, CDR2 SQIVND (reference sequence). The V and J ends lost 5 bases and 3 bases, in that order; junction bases with no gene match: 3. The CDR3 sequence is CASSLGQGPNEKLFF. The CDR3 bases are TGTGCCAGTAGTTTGGGACAGGGGCCTAATGAAAAACTGTTTTTT.

This clone was counted between two and nine times. In the same sample, other DNA sequences code for this CDR3. V gene TRBV10-1 combines with J gene TRBJ2-7; D is uncertain. Germline CDR1 reads WNHNN; CDR2 reads SYGVQD (reference sequence). V was clipped by 4 bases and J by 2 bases, with 6 bases between them. This CDR3 region has 12 residues. This CDR3 reads CASSGGTYEQYF. The CDR3 DNA is TGCGCCAGCAGTGGCGGTACCTACGAGCAGTACTTC.

The chain links TRBV5-1 to TRBJ2-2, with a tentative D call TRBD2 (6 bases). CDR1 and CDR2 from the germline V gene are SGHRS and YFSETQ. The CDR3 sequence is 17 residues long. V lost 4 bases, J lost 7 bases, and 23 bases lay in between. CDR3 in amino acids: CASSLPRLGGKGGELFF. The CDR3 nucleotides are TGCGCCAGCAGCCTACCCCGGTTGGGAGGAAAAGGCGGGGAGCTGTTTTTT. The variable domain in full, with the rest retrieved from reference TRBV5-1 and TRBJ2-2, is KAGVTQTPRYLIKTRGQQVTLSCSPISGHRSVSWYQQTPGQGLQFLFEYFSETQRNKGNFPGRFSGRQFSNSRSEMNVSTLELGDSALYLCASSLPRLGGKGGELFFGEGSRLTVL.

This clone was found a few times. The chain uses TRBV5-5 and TRBJ1-2; D is possibly TRBD1 (6 bases). This CDR3 has 15 residues. The ends were cut back, 0 bases at V and 2 bases at J, with 11 bases in the middle. The germline V gene encodes CDR1 SGHKS and CDR2 YYEKEE (reference sequence). The CDR3 loop is CASSLAGHTNYGYTF. CDR3 sequence (DNA): TGTGCCAGCAGCTTGGCGGGACACACCAACTATGGCTACACCTTC.

This clone was recorded a few times. One end of the junction does not line up with germline, which may come from a read error. The chain carries TRBV4-3 and TRBJ1-1; 7 bases match TRBD1. This CDR3 is 18 amino acids long. Germline V CDR1 and CDR2: LGHNA, YSLEER. CDR3 bases: TGCGCCAGCAGTCAAGACAGTCCGGGACAGAACCTGAACACTGAAGCTTTCTTT. Translating gives CASSQDSPGQNLNTEAFF.

The V and J genes are TRBV6-1 and TRBJ1-5, with TRBD1 identical over 8 bases. The junction had 9 bases not matched to a gene; V was cut back by 4 bases and J by 1 base. The CDR3 totals 17 residues. Germline CDR1 and CDR2: MNHNS and SASEGT. The chain's CDR3 is CASSVKSGGMSNQPQHF. The CDR3 bases are TGTGCCAGCAGTGTAAAGTCAGGGGGCATGAGCAATCAGCCCCAGCATTTT.

The genes are TRBV5-1 and TRBJ2-2; a possible D gene is TRBD1 (6 bases). The CDR3 is 15 residues long. Germline V gives CDR1 SGHRS, CDR2 YFSETQ. Deletions cut 0 bases from V and 3 bases from J, with 9 bases between. The CDR3 bases are TGCGCCAGCAGCTTGGGACAGGCGGACACCGGGGAGCTGTTTTTT. It yields the protein CASSLGQADTGELFF.

This clone was seen more than once but under ten times. The chain employs TRBV6-5 and TRBJ1-1; D possibly corresponds to TRBD1 (5 bases). Trimming cost V 5 bases and J 4 bases, with 14 bases left between them. Germline CDR1 MNHEY, CDR2 SVGAGI. CDR3 length: 14 amino acids. The CDR3 region is CASSRGMAVTEAFF. The CDR3 region has the DNA TGTGCCAGCAGTAGGGGCATGGCGGTCACTGAAGCTTTCTTT.

V and J are TRBV28 and TRBJ2-7; D gene uncertain. Trimming cost V 6 bases and J 7 bases, with 10 bases left between them. CDR3 length: 11 amino acids. Per the germline V gene, CDR1 is MDHEN and CDR2 is SYDVKM. CDR3 loop: CASRTPREQYF. The CDR3 DNA reads as TGTGCCAGCAGGACGCCGAGGGAGCAGTACTTC.

The chain couples TRBV11-2 to TRBJ2-2; 10 nucleotides agree with TRBD2. The germline V gene has CDR1 SGHAT and CDR2 FQNNGV. V was clipped by 1 base and J by 3 bases; unmatched bases: 8. This CDR3 has 18 residues. CDR3 sequence: CASSLVPSGGQYTGELFF. The CDR3 DNA follows: TGTGCCAGCAGCTTAGTTCCTAGCGGGGGCCAGTACACCGGGGAGCTGTTTTTT.

This clone was recorded a few times. The chain combines TRBV9 with TRBJ1-2, with 8 bases matching TRBD1. V lost 4 bases to trimming and J lost 5 bases; unmatched junction nucleotides: 7. The germline CDR1 and CDR2 sequences are SGDLS and YYNGEE. The CDR3 runs to 14 residues. CDR3 amino acids: CASSPQTGEYGYTF. In DNA, the CDR3 is TGTGCCAGCAGCCCCCAGACAGGGGAGTATGGCTACACCTTC.

The V call is TRBV7-2, the J call TRBJ1-5, with 7 bases lining up with TRBD1. Germline CDR1 is SGHTA and CDR2 is FQGNSA. The CDR3 sequence is 15 residues long. With V trimmed by 7 bases and J by 10 bases, 16 bases remained unmatched. CDR3 sequence: CASTRGQGEWEPQHF. The CDR3 coding sequence is TGTGCCAGCACCCGAGGCCAGGGGGAATGGGAACCCCAGCATTTT.

The chain couples TRBV19 to TRBJ2-3, with a tentative D call TRBD2 (6 bases). The CDR3 has 14 amino acids. V dropped 5 bases and J dropped 1 base, with 10 bases sitting between them. CDR1 and CDR2 (germline): LNHDA, SQIVND (reference sequence). This CDR3 reads CASSRAGRTDTQYF. The CDR3 DNA reads TGTGCCAGTAGTCGTGCGGGGCGCACAGATACGCAGTATTTT.

The rearrangement joins TRBV18 to TRBJ1-1, with TRBD1 identical over 7 bases. This CDR3 spans 15 amino acids. V shed 3 bases, J shed 7 bases, and the junction held 11 bases outside the gene matches. The germline V gene has CDR1 KGHSH and CDR2 LQKENI. CDR3 in DNA: TGTGCCAGCTCACCGCAAGTAGGGGGCGAAGTTGAAGCTTTCTTT. Encoded protein: CASSPQVGGEVEAFF. Based on the CDR3 plus reference TRBV18 and TRBJ1-1, the full variable domain is NAGVMQNPRHLVRRRGQEARLRCSPMKGHSHVYWYRQLPEEGLKFMVYLQKENIIDESGMPKERFSAEFPKEGPSILRIQQVVRGDSAAYFCASSPQVGGEVEAFFGQGTRLTVV.

The chain joins TRBV11-2 to TRBJ2-7, with 9 nucleotides matching TRBD1. From germline, CDR1 is SGHAT and CDR2 FQNNGV. CDR3 size: 14 residues. The V and J ends lost 5 bases and 7 bases, in that order; junction bases with no gene match: 9. Here the CDR3 reads CASSLIQGAGEQYF. The DNA for the CDR3 is TGTGCCAGCAGCCTGATACAGGGGGCGGGAGAGCAGTACTTC.

This clone was seen only a few times. V and J are TRBV6-4 and TRBJ2-3; 13 bases align to TRBD2. Germline V gene sequence: CDR1 MRHNA, CDR2 SNTAGT. The CDR3 length is 15 residues. V lost 5 bases to trimming and J lost 4 bases; unmatched junction nucleotides: 3. The CDR3 spells CASSITSGGADTQYF. Here the CDR3 DNA reads TGTGCCAGCAGTATTACTAGCGGGGGGGCAGATACGCAGTATTTT.

The table lists this clone with a few counts. The likely explanation is a read error, given a far larger clone one base away. The chain recombines TRBV20-1 with TRBJ1-1; TRBD1 is a possible D gene (5 bases). CDR1 is DFQATT and CDR2 is SNEGSKA in the germline V gene (reference sequence). This CDR3 has 11 amino acids. The CDR3 nucleotides read TGCAGGGTGGGGCAGGACACTGAAGATTTCTTT. Translation: CRVGQDTEDFF.